The 25 T cell receptor beta chains given below trace back to one sample, sequenced in a study of T cell repertoires in cytomegalovirus infection. Which antigens these TCRs recognize remains unknown. Via MiXCR, TCRdb re-called the reads, giving one row per CDR3 protein. The data contain hundreds of thousands of distinct CDR3 sequences, roughly a third of them singletons. Sample: cultured PBMCs, taken from culture after CMV antigen stimulation. The receptors were sampled from a human donor in good health (CMV status not recorded). Some clones in this sample may be carry-over from other donors' samples.

Only a few counts were recorded for this clonotype. The chain is built from TRBV27 and TRBJ2-7, with a possible D match to TRBD1 (8 bases). The J call may be incorrect, as the DNA end agrees better with TRBJ2-1. Germline values: CDR1 MNHEY, CDR2 SMNVEV (reference sequence). The CDR3 length is 13 residues. CDR3 in amino acids: CASSLRQGTNQFF. The CDR3, as DNA: TGTGCCAGCAGTCTCCGACAGGGGACTAATCAGTTCTTC.

The sample holds many counts of this clonotype. The gene calls are TRBV7-2 and TRBJ2-1; TRBD2 matches at 12 bases. With 0 bases clipped from V and 3 bases from J, the junction kept 9 bases outside the gene matches. CDR3 size: 19 residues. The germline V gene encodes CDR1 SGHTA and CDR2 FQGNSA. The CDR3 nucleotides are TGTGCCAGCAGCTTAGCGAACCCCCTACTAGCGGGGGGCTACAATGAGCAGTTCTTC. This codes for CASSLANPLLAGGYNEQFF. Full variable domain (missing parts from reference TRBV7-2 and TRBJ2-1): GAGVSQSPSNKVTEKGKDVELRCDPISGHTALYWYRQSLGQGLEFLIYFQGNSAPDKSGLPSDRFSAERTGGSVSTLTIQRTQQEDSAVYLCASSLANPLLAGGYNEQFFGPGTRLTVL.

The chain combines TRBV7-2 with TRBJ2-3; D is uncertain. The germline V gene encodes CDR1 SGHTA and CDR2 FQGNSA. The ends were cut back, 7 bases at V and 2 bases at J, with 13 bases in the middle. This CDR3 is built from 14 residues. The CDR3 DNA reads TGTGCCAGCAACCCTCGGACGATCACAGATACGCAGTATTTT. It translates to CASNPRTITDTQYF.

The rearrangement links TRBV25-1 to TRBJ1-6, with 7 bases lining up with TRBD1. Trimming took 4 bases from V and 8 from J; bases not matched to a gene: 5. The CDR3 runs to 14 residues. Germline CDR1 reads MGHDK; CDR2 reads SYGVNS. In DNA form, the CDR3 reads TGTGCCAGCAGTGCTGGGACAGTCTATTCACCCCTCCACTTT. It is translated as CASSAGTVYSPLHF.

The chain combines TRBV10-3 with TRBJ2-5; D ambiguous. The CDR3 is made up of 17 amino acids. Germline CDR1 reads ENHRY; CDR2 reads SYGVKD. Trimming pared 4 bases from V and 2 bases from J, leaving 20 bases between. The CDR3 reads CAISVGDDVLLQETQYF. Here the CDR3 DNA reads TGTGCCATCAGTGTTGGGGATGATGTCCTGTTGCAAGAGACCCAGTACTTC.

V gene TRBV4-3 combines with J gene TRBJ2-5; possible D gene TRBD2, 6 bases. V gave up 4 bases and J gave up 4 bases, with 16 bases separating them. This CDR3 region has 15 residues. Looked up from germline, CDR1 is LGHNA and CDR2 is YSLEER. CDR3 protein: CASSRDLRRGETQYF. The CDR3, as DNA: TGCGCCAGCAGCCGAGACCTACGGAGGGGAGAGACCCAGTACTTC.

This clonotype was picked up a small number of times. The chain is built from TRBV12-3 or TRBV12-4 and TRBJ2-7; 14 nucleotides agree with TRBD2. This CDR3 spans 16 amino acids. V shed 4 bases, J shed 7 bases, and the junction held 9 bases outside the gene matches. CDR3 sequence: CASSSRETSGRGEQYF. The CDR3 coding sequence is TGTGCCAGCAGTTCTCGGGAGACTAGCGGGAGGGGTGAGCAGTACTTC.

This clonotype was detected a few times. The chain carries TRBV11-2 and TRBJ2-1; 10 positions match TRBD2. The CDR3 is made up of 15 amino acids. J gave up 3 bases and V 3 bases, and 2 bases lay outside the gene matches. CDR1 is SGHAT, CDR2 FQNNGV, per germline. As DNA, the CDR3 is TGTGCCAGCAGCTTTAAGCGGGAGGGCTACAATGAGCAGTTCTTC. Translation: CASSFKREGYNEQFF. Filled out from reference TRBV11-2 and TRBJ2-1, the complete variable domain reads EAGVAQSPRYKIIEKRQSVAFWCNPISGHATLYWYQQILGQGPKLLIQFQNNGVVDDSQLPKDRFSAERLKGVDSTLKIQPAKLEDSAVYLCASSFKREGYNEQFFGPGTRLTVL.

A few counts support this clonotype. V usage is TRBV7-6 and J usage is TRBJ2-3, with D possibly matching TRBD1 (6 bases). There are 14 residues in the CDR3. Trimming took 5 bases from V and 5 from J, leaving 14 bases between them. Germline loops: CDR1 SGHVS, CDR2 FNYEAQ. The CDR3, as DNA: TGTGCCAGCAGCCCTGGGACAACAAGAGATACGCAGTATTTT. The encoded protein is CASSPGTTRDTQYF.

Only a few counts were recorded for this clonotype. The chain employs TRBV7-9 and TRBJ2-1, with a weak D call TRBD2 (5 bases). The CDR3 has 16 amino acids. Germline V lookup: CDR1 SEHNR, CDR2 FQNEAQ (reference sequence). V lost 5 bases to trimming and J lost 0 bases, with 14 bases between them. The CDR3 loop reads CASSPGLGSSYNEQFF. The CDR3 bases are TGTGCCAGCAGCCCTGGACTGGGCAGCTCCTACAATGAGCAGTTCTTC.

There are a few counts of this clonotype. V and J are TRBV24-1 and TRBJ2-1; 15 bases match TRBD2. Germline V gene lookup returns CDR1 KGHDR and CDR2 SFDVKD. J was trimmed by 7 bases and V by 9 bases; bases with no gene match: 6. The CDR3 is 15 amino acids. The CDR3 DNA is TGTGCCACCTCCGAGGGACTAGCGGGAGGAAATGAGCAGTTCTTC. It specifies CATSEGLAGGNEQFF.

The rearrangement links TRBV27 to TRBJ2-3; 12 positions agree with TRBD2. The junction had 2 bases not matched to a gene; V was cut back by 2 bases and J by 2 bases. Germline values: CDR1 MNHEY, CDR2 SMNVEV (reference sequence). There are 16 residues in the CDR3. The CDR3: CASSLLAGGITDTQYF. The CDR3 nucleotides are TGTGCCAGCAGTTTACTAGCGGGAGGGATCACAGATACGCAGTATTTT.

This clonotype was seen ten or more times. The chain couples TRBV7-2 to TRBJ2-1; 12 nucleotides line up with TRBD2. CDR1 is SGHTA and CDR2 is FQGNSA in the germline V gene. CDR3 length: 15 amino acids. With 3 bases clipped from V and 9 bases from J, the junction kept 6 bases outside the gene matches. CDR3 coding DNA: TGTGCCAGCAGCTTCCGTCTAGCGGGAGGGCGTGAGCAGTTCTTC. Protein sequence: CASSFRLAGGREQFF. The whole variable domain, remainder taken from reference TRBV7-2 and TRBJ2-1, is GAGVSQSPSNKVTEKGKDVELRCDPISGHTALYWYRQSLGQGLEFLIYFQGNSAPDKSGLPSDRFSAERTGGSVSTLTIQRTQQEDSAVYLCASSFRLAGGREQFFGPGTRLTVL.

This clonotype has only a few counts. V usage is TRBV6-2 or TRBV6-3 and J usage is TRBJ2-7, with 11 bases matching TRBD2. Germline trimming cut 6 bases from V and 6 bases from J; bases unmatched to any gene: 10. Germline V lookup: CDR1 MNHEY, CDR2 SVGEGT. The CDR3 contains 15 residues. DNA for the CDR3: TGTGCCAGCAGCCTACTAGCGGGAGAAGTGAGCGAGCAGTACTTC. Protein product: CASSLLAGEVSEQYF.

The chain is built from TRBV7-2 and TRBJ2-1; 8 bases align to TRBD2. This CDR3 comprises 16 residues. Germline V gene sequence: CDR1 SGHTA, CDR2 FQGNSA. With 5 bases clipped from V and 6 bases from J, the junction kept 12 bases outside the gene matches. CDR3 coding DNA: TGTGCCAGCAGCCCCCGGGGGGGAGGAGGTAGCAATGAGCAGTTCTTC. Its translation is CASSPRGGGGSNEQFF.

This chain links TRBV7-2 with TRBJ2-3; D not certain. In germline, CDR1 is SGHTA, CDR2 FQGNSA. V was trimmed by 5 bases and J by 6 bases, leaving 12 bases between them. The CDR3 spans 13 residues. In nucleotides, the CDR3 is TGTGCCAGCAGCGAGATCCCAACGGATACGCAGTATTTT. Its translation: CASSEIPTDTQYF.

V and J are TRBV20-1 and TRBJ2-1, with D possibly TRBD2 on 5 matching bases. This CDR3 region has 15 residues. Germline V gene data show CDR1 as DFQATT and CDR2 as SNEGSKA (reference sequence). Trimming stripped 0 bases from V and 4 bases from J, with 13 bases between. CDR3 bases: TGCAGTGCTAGAGAGGGTAGTGAGGGTTACAATGAGCAGTTCTTC. Amino acids: CSAREGSEGYNEQFF.

This clonotype was found a few times. The chain carries TRBV7-2 and TRBJ2-3, with 7 bases matching TRBD2. The germline CDR1 and CDR2 sequences are SGHTA and FQGNSA. After removal of 2 bases from V and 8 bases from J, the junction contained 10 bases not matched to a gene. CDR3 size: 15 residues. Written as DNA, the CDR3 is TGTGCCAGCAGCTTAATCGCTAGCGGCCTTCGTACGCAGTATTTT. It codes for CASSLIASGLRTQYF.

This clonotype showed up just a few times. The chain has TRBV28 and TRBJ1-1; D ambiguous. The CDR3 is made up of 14 amino acids. The V gene lost 6 bases and the J gene lost 0 bases, with 11 bases spanning the gap. Germline loops: CDR1 MDHEN, CDR2 SYDVKM. The CDR3 here is CASSPNTLNTEAFF. In DNA form, the CDR3 reads TGTGCCAGCAGCCCGAACACCCTGAACACTGAAGCTTTCTTT.

DNA of the CDR3: TGTGCCATCAGCAACAGGGATAAGAACACTGAAGCTTTCTTT. Its translation: CAISNRDKNTEAFF. This chain joins TRBV10-3 and TRBJ1-1, with D possibly being TRBD1 (6 bases). CDR3 length: 14 residues. Trimming took off 6 bases at V and 1 base at J, with 12 bases between the two ends. Germline CDR1 and CDR2: ENHRY and SYGVKD.

This chain connects TRBV12-3 or TRBV12-4 to TRBJ2-1; a possible D gene is TRBD2 (5 bases). This CDR3 spans 12 amino acids. V shed 6 bases and J shed 14 bases, with 17 bases lying between them. CDR3 nucleotide sequence: TGTGCCAGCAGCAACGACGGCGGGTTAGAGTTCTTC. Translating gives CASSNDGGLEFF.

In this sample, this clonotype turned up many times. The chain has TRBV7-8 and TRBJ2-2, with TRBD2 matching over 9 bases. Trimming took 0 bases from V and 4 from J; bases not matched to a gene: 6. The CDR3 has 17 amino acids. Germline CDR1 is SGHVS and CDR2 is FQNEAQ. CDR3 sequence reads: CASSLARGRDGTGELFF. The CDR3, as DNA: TGTGCCAGCAGCTTAGCTCGCGGGAGGGATGGCACCGGGGAGCTGTTTTTT.

This clonotype has just a few counts. V is TRBV7-8 and J is TRBJ2-7, with D maybe TRBD1 (6 bases). V was clipped by 5 bases and J by 2 bases, with 13 bases between them. The CDR3 has 14 residues. The germline CDR1 and CDR2 sequences are SGHVS and FQNEAQ. The CDR3 DNA follows: TGTGCCAGCAGCCCAGGACAGCATACCTACGAGCAGTACGTC. This codes for CASSPGQHTYEQYV.

The chain uses TRBV2 and TRBJ2-3, with TRBD2 as a possible D gene (6 bases). The V end was cut by 7 bases, the J end by 3 bases, with 20 bases between. CDR3 size: 16 residues. Looked up from germline, CDR1 is SNHLY and CDR2 is FYNNEI. CDR3 amino acids: CASKGDGGIITDTQYF. The CDR3 DNA sequence: TGTGCCAGCAAAGGCGATGGGGGGATCATAACAGATACGCAGTATTTT.

Only a few counts were recorded for this clonotype. The chain combines TRBV7-6 with TRBJ1-1, with D unresolved. In germline, CDR1 is SGHVS, CDR2 FNYEAQ. The CDR3 loop spans 15 amino acids. The V end was cut by 5 bases, the J end by 5 bases, with 18 bases between. The CDR3 sequence is CASSDKYDARTEAFF. The CDR3 coding sequence is TGTGCCAGCAGCGATAAATACGACGCAAGGACTGAAGCTTTCTTT.